This TCR beta chain originates from a study of identical twins. Study-level points and caveats: The conclusions drew on cross-sectional statistical analysis instead of tracking the same donors.

This clonotype was counted ten times or more. Its antigen is still unknown. Each CDR3 protein gets one entry after TCRdb re-called the 5' RACE reads with MiXCR. The data show around 490,000 distinct CDR3 sequences, with about a fifth seen just once and 0.45% to 0.5% held by the top ten. The CDR3 length is 14 residues. In germline, CDR1 is MNHEY, CDR2 SMNVEV (reference sequence). The junction had 4 bases not matched to a gene; V was cut back by 5 bases and J by 10 bases. The sample also formed part of further work on yellow fever vaccine responses in identical twins.

The chain joins TRBV27 to TRBJ2-1; 14 bases match TRBD2. This clonotype was obtained from a woman aged 18-29 years in good health. The sample was CD4+ T cells sorted from blood. For the CDR3, the DNA is TGTGCCAGCAGTCGGGGACTAGCGGGAGTAGAGCAGTTCTTC. As protein: CASSRGLAGVEQFF.